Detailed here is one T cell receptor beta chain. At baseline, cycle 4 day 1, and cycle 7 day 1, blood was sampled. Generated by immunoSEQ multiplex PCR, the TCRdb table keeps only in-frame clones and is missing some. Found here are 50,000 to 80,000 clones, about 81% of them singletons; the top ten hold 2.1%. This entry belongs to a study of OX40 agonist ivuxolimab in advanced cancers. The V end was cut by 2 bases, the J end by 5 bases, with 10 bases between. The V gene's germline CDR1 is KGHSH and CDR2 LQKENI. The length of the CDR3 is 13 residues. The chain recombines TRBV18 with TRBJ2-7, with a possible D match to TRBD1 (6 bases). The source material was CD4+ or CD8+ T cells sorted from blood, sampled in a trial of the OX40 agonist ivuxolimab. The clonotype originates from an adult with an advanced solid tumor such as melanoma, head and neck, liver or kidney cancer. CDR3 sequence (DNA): TGTGCCAGCTCACCAAGGGGGATCAACGAGCAGTACTTC. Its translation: CASSPRGINEQYF. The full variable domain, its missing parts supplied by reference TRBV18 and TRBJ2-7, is NAGVMQNPRHLVRRRGQEARLRCSPMKGHSHVYWYRQLPEEGLKFMVYLQKENIIDESGMPKERFSAEFPKEGPSILRIQQVVRGDSAAYFCASSPRGINEQYFGPGTRLTVT.